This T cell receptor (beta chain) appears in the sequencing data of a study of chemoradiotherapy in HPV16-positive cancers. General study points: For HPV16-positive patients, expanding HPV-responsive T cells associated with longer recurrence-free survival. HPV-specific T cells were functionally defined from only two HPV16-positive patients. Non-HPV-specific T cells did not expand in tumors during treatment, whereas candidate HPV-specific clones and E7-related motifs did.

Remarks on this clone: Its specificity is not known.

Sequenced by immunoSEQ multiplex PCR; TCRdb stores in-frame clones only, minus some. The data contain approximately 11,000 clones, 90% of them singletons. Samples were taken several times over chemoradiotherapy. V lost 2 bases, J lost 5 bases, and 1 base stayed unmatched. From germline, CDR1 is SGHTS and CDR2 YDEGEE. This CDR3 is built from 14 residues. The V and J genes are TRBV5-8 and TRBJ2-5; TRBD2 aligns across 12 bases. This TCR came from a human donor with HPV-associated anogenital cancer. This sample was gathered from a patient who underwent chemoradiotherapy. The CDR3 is CASSLGTSGETQYF. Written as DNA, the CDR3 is TGTGCCAGCAGCTTAGGGACTAGCGGGGAGACCCAGTACTTC.